The rows below give T cell receptor beta chains drawn from one sample of a study of cytomegalovirus exposure and HLA in healthy donors. Some clones are missing from TCRdb's copy, which holds only in-frame ones; the method was immunoSEQ multiplex PCR. Seen here are roughly 60,000 clones, around 70% observed once, and the top ten hold approximately 20%. Sequencing was done on a sample of PBMCs. The source is a woman aged 55-70 years in good health and CMV-seropositive. CDR3s include the opening cysteine and the closing phenylalanine or tryptophan. Fields, in order: V gene, clone size, J gene, D gene, CDR3 protein, CDR3 DNA. The D gene is left open where the match is weak. Clone size is shown for a subset of rows, as once, few, many or a class of expanded clone.

v_call: TRBV4-3
clone_size: once
j_call: TRBJ1-1
d_call: NA
cdr3_aa: CASSQVGAEAFF
cdr3_nt: TGCGCCAGCAGCCAGGTAGGGGCTGAAGCTTTCTTT

v_call: TRBV2
clone_size: few
j_call: TRBJ1-1
d_call: NA
cdr3_aa: CASSANLDTEAFF
cdr3_nt: TGTGCCAGCAGTGCAAACTTGGACACTGAAGCTTTCTTT

v_call: TRBV7-2
clone_size: NA
j_call: TRBJ1-3
d_call: NA
cdr3_aa: CASSFNKGSSGNTIYF
cdr3_nt: TGTGCCAGCAGCTTTAATAAGGGGTCCTCTGGAAACACCATATATTTT

v_call: TRBV6-1
clone_size: NA
j_call: TRBJ1-6
d_call: TRBD1
cdr3_aa: CAGQGQNNSPLHF
cdr3_nt: TGTGCCGGGCAGGGACAGAATAATTCACCCCTCCACTTT

v_call: TRBV5-6
clone_size: NA
j_call: TRBJ2-1
d_call: TRBD2
cdr3_aa: CASSSFTSGGAGEQFF
cdr3_nt: TGTGCCAGCAGCTCCTTCACTAGCGGGGGGGCCGGCGAGCAGTTCTTC

v_call: TRBV27
clone_size: NA
j_call: TRBJ2-1
d_call: TRBD1
cdr3_aa: CASSRQGNGKLEQFF
cdr3_nt: TGTGCCAGCAGCCGACAGGGTAACGGGAAACTTGAGCAGTTCTTC

v_call: TRBV6-1
clone_size: NA
j_call: TRBJ1-1
d_call: NA
cdr3_aa: CASSVDMNTEAFF
cdr3_nt: TGTGCCAGCAGTGTTGACATGAACACTGAAGCTTTCTTT

v_call: TRBV18
clone_size: NA
j_call: TRBJ2-3
d_call: NA
cdr3_aa: CASSPRAVAGSSTDTQYF
cdr3_nt: TGTGCCAGCTCACCCCGGGCGGTGGCGGGGTCCTCCACAGATACGCAGTATTTT

v_call: TRBV6-1
clone_size: NA
j_call: TRBJ2-1
d_call: NA
cdr3_aa: CASSFSRIGNEQFF
cdr3_nt: TGTGCCAGCAGTTTCAGCCGAATCGGGAATGAGCAGTTCTTC

v_call: TRBV27
clone_size: NA
j_call: TRBJ1-1
d_call: NA
cdr3_aa: CASSLGGSGTEAFF
cdr3_nt: TGTGCCAGCAGTTTAGGAGGGAGTGGCACTGAAGCTTTCTTT

v_call: TRBV6-5
clone_size: NA
j_call: TRBJ1-5
d_call: NA
cdr3_aa: CASSYSSFHPQHF
cdr3_nt: TGTGCCAGCAGTTACTCGAGTTTCCACCCCCAGCATTTT

v_call: TRBV5-1
clone_size: NA
j_call: TRBJ1-4
d_call: TRBD1
cdr3_aa: CASSLVGTATNEKLFF
cdr3_nt: TGCGCCAGCAGCTTGGTTGGGACAGCAACTAATGAAAAACTGTTTTTT

v_call: TRBV6-5
clone_size: few
j_call: TRBJ2-1
d_call: NA
cdr3_aa: CASSYGRQAYNEQFF
cdr3_nt: TGTGCCAGCAGTTACGGTAGGCAGGCCTACAATGAGCAGTTCTTC

v_call: TRBV30
clone_size: NA
j_call: TRBJ2-2
d_call: TRBD1
cdr3_aa: CAWSGFVGTGGGLGELFF
cdr3_nt: TGTGCCTGGAGTGGATTCGTTGGGACAGGGGGCGGATTAGGGGAGCTGTTTTTT

v_call: TRBV2
clone_size: NA
j_call: TRBJ2-2
d_call: TRBD1
cdr3_aa: CASSPPGGTGELFF
cdr3_nt: TGTGCCAGCAGTCCTCCAGGGGGCACCGGGGAGCTGTTTTTT

v_call: TRBV4-1
clone_size: NA
j_call: TRBJ2-5
d_call: TRBD2
cdr3_aa: CASRARAVGGSETQYF
cdr3_nt: TGCGCCAGCAGGGCGAGGGCCGTGGGGGGGTCAGAGACCCAGTACTTC

v_call: TRBV30
clone_size: once
j_call: TRBJ2-7
d_call: NA
cdr3_aa: CAWSVAEQYF
cdr3_nt: TGTGCCTGGAGTGTGGCAGAGCAGTACTTC

v_call: TRBV9
clone_size: few
j_call: TRBJ1-2
d_call: NA
cdr3_aa: CASSVAPAGEGGYTF
cdr3_nt: TGTGCCAGCAGCGTAGCTCCTGCAGGGGAAGGTGGCTACACCTTC

v_call: TRBV19
clone_size: NA
j_call: TRBJ1-5
d_call: TRBD1
cdr3_aa: CASSLPLQGNQPQHF
cdr3_nt: TGTGCCAGTAGCCTCCCTCTACAGGGGAATCAGCCCCAGCATTTT

v_call: TRBV6-5
clone_size: NA
j_call: TRBJ1-1
d_call: TRBD1
cdr3_aa: CASSYSGGGTEAFF
cdr3_nt: TGTGCCAGCAGTTACTCAGGGGGCGGCACTGAAGCTTTCTTT

v_call: TRBV15
clone_size: NA
j_call: TRBJ1-3
d_call: NA
cdr3_aa: CATSDRSSGNTIYF
cdr3_nt: TGTGCCACCAGCGATCGGAGCTCTGGAAACACCATATATTTT

v_call: TRBV5-5
clone_size: NA
j_call: TRBJ2-7
d_call: NA
cdr3_aa: CASSPPSGLVDEQYF
cdr3_nt: TGTGCCAGCAGCCCGCCGTCAGGGCTAGTGGACGAGCAGTACTTC

v_call: TRBV18
clone_size: NA
j_call: TRBJ2-7
d_call: TRBD2
cdr3_aa: CASSPPASGGLNEQYF
cdr3_nt: TGTGCCAGCTCACCACCGGCTAGCGGGGGTCTCAACGAGCAGTACTTC

v_call: TRBV7-2
clone_size: NA
j_call: TRBJ1-5
d_call: NA
cdr3_aa: CASSLAQGSNQPQHF
cdr3_nt: TGTGCCAGCAGCTTAGCACAGGGAAGCAATCAGCCCCAGCATTTT

v_call: TRBV29-1
clone_size: NA
j_call: TRBJ2-7
d_call: NA
cdr3_aa: CSVVGDSYEQYF
cdr3_nt: TGCAGCGTTGTCGGGGATTCCTACGAGCAGTACTTC

v_call: TRBV5-5
clone_size: NA
j_call: TRBJ1-2
d_call: NA
cdr3_aa: CASSLVEDLKVGTF
cdr3_nt: TGTGCCAGCAGCTTGGTGGAGGACCTCAAGGTCGGGACCTTC

v_call: TRBV5-1
clone_size: NA
j_call: TRBJ2-5
d_call: NA
cdr3_aa: CASTLDYQETQYF
cdr3_nt: TGCGCCAGCACCTTAGACTACCAAGAGACCCAGTACTTC

v_call: TRBV7-9
clone_size: NA
j_call: TRBJ2-1
d_call: NA
cdr3_aa: CASSVYNEQFF
cdr3_nt: TGTGCCAGCAGCGTATACAATGAGCAGTTCTTC

v_call: TRBV7-9
clone_size: NA
j_call: TRBJ2-1
d_call: NA
cdr3_aa: CSSSPYEQFF
cdr3_nt: TGTTCCAGCAGTCCCTATGAGCAGTTCTTC

v_call: TRBV5-6
clone_size: NA
j_call: TRBJ1-2
d_call: NA
cdr3_aa: CASSSASTRGYGYTF
cdr3_nt: TGTGCCAGCAGCTCAGCTTCGACCCGGGGGTATGGCTACACCTTC

v_call: TRBV6-4
clone_size: NA
j_call: TRBJ1-6
d_call: NA
cdr3_aa: CTSSDSIVFNSPLHF
cdr3_nt: TGTACCAGCAGTGACTCTATTGTGTTTAATTCACCCCTCCACTTT

v_call: TRBV29-1
clone_size: NA
j_call: TRBJ2-1
d_call: TRBD1
cdr3_aa: CSVLGQGWGEQFF
cdr3_nt: TGCAGCGTCCTTGGACAGGGGTGGGGTGAGCAGTTCTTC

v_call: TRBV10-2
clone_size: NA
j_call: TRBJ2-7
d_call: TRBD2
cdr3_aa: CASSVNDLAGVVYEQYF
cdr3_nt: TGCGCCAGCAGTGTGAATGACTTAGCGGGGGTCGTATACGAGCAGTACTTC

v_call: TRBV27
clone_size: NA
j_call: TRBJ1-1
d_call: NA
cdr3_aa: CASSLSMTTEAFF
cdr3_nt: TGTGCCAGCAGTTTATCGATGACTACTGAAGCTTTCTTT

v_call: TRBV6-6
clone_size: NA
j_call: TRBJ1-5
d_call: NA
cdr3_aa: CASSPTGIQPQHF
cdr3_nt: TGTGCCAGCAGTCCAACCGGGATTCAGCCCCAGCATTTT

v_call: TRBV2
clone_size: NA
j_call: TRBJ2-1
d_call: TRBD1
cdr3_aa: CASSALTGARNEQFF
cdr3_nt: TGTGCCAGCAGTGCCTTGACAGGGGCGAGGAATGAGCAGTTCTTC

v_call: TRBV11-1
clone_size: NA
j_call: TRBJ2-3
d_call: NA
cdr3_aa: CASSLSSVDTQYF
cdr3_nt: TGTGCCAGCAGCTTATCCAGTGTGGATACGCAGTATTTT

v_call: TRBV19
clone_size: NA
j_call: TRBJ1-2
d_call: NA
cdr3_aa: CASSNDQQARLDGYTF
cdr3_nt: TGTGCCAGTAGTAACGACCAACAGGCCCGACTGGATGGCTACACCTTC

v_call: TRBV4-1
clone_size: NA
j_call: TRBJ2-2
d_call: TRBD1
cdr3_aa: CASGTGAGELFF
cdr3_nt: TGCGCCAGCGGGACAGGGGCTGGGGAGCTGTTTTTT

v_call: TRBV7-2
clone_size: NA
j_call: TRBJ2-6
d_call: TRBD1
cdr3_aa: CASSARPGTGVGANVLTF
cdr3_nt: TGTGCCAGCAGCGCTCGTCCCGGGACAGGGGTCGGGGCCAACGTCCTGACTTTC

v_call: TRBV9
clone_size: NA
j_call: TRBJ2-2
d_call: TRBD1
cdr3_aa: CASSVGQGVGELFF
cdr3_nt: TGTGCCAGCAGCGTAGGGCAGGGGGTCGGGGAGCTGTTTTTT

v_call: TRBV5-1
clone_size: once
j_call: TRBJ1-2
d_call: TRBD1
cdr3_aa: CASSLEGQGARGYTF
cdr3_nt: TGCGCCAGCAGCTTGGAGGGACAGGGGGCGAGAGGCTACACCTTC

v_call: TRBV27
clone_size: NA
j_call: TRBJ1-5
d_call: NA
cdr3_aa: CASRPGQFSNQPQHF
cdr3_nt: TGTGCCAGCAGGCCCGGACAGTTTAGCAATCAGCCCCAGCATTTT

v_call: TRBV9
clone_size: NA
j_call: TRBJ1-3
d_call: NA
cdr3_aa: CASSVVDSDSGNTIYF
cdr3_nt: TGTGCCAGCAGCGTAGTGGACAGTGACTCTGGAAACACCATATATTTT

v_call: TRBV10-3
clone_size: once
j_call: TRBJ2-1
d_call: TRBD2
cdr3_aa: CAISDSGGTNEQFF
cdr3_nt: TGTGCCATCAGTGATAGCGGGGGAACCAATGAGCAGTTCTTC

v_call: TRBV4-1
clone_size: NA
j_call: TRBJ2-7
d_call: TRBD2
cdr3_aa: CASSPFPVLAGTHEQYF
cdr3_nt: TGCGCCAGCAGCCCGTTTCCTGTTCTAGCGGGGACGCACGAGCAGTACTTC

v_call: TRBV7-2
clone_size: NA
j_call: TRBJ2-5
d_call: NA
cdr3_aa: CASSLGTTVETQYF
cdr3_nt: TGTGCCAGCAGCTTAGGGACAACGGTGGAGACCCAGTACTTC

v_call: TRBV6-6
clone_size: medium-sized
j_call: TRBJ1-1
d_call: TRBD1
cdr3_aa: CASNLDRATEAFF
cdr3_nt: TGTGCCAGCAACCTAGACAGGGCCACTGAAGCTTTCTTT

v_call: TRBV13
clone_size: once
j_call: TRBJ2-3
d_call: NA
cdr3_aa: CASSLDLWASLPDTQYF
cdr3_nt: TGTGCCAGCAGCTTAGATCTTTGGGCAAGCCTCCCAGATACGCAGTATTTT